These 24 T cell receptor beta chains came from one sample sequenced in a study of shared clonotypes between healthy human individuals. The assay was immunoSEQ multiplex PCR, and TCRdb's table has in-frame clones only and misses some. The data contain roughly 2.5 million clones, around nine tenths of them singletons. The material sequenced was naive CD4+ T cells sorted from blood. The subset: CD45RA+ positively selected. All receptors derive from a man aged 18 to 35 in good health.

V usage is TRBV9 and J usage is TRBJ1-5; TRBD1 matches at 12 bases. Germline V lookup: CDR1 SGDLS, CDR2 YYNGEE. Unmatched junction bases numbered 7, after V lost 2 bases and J lost 7 bases. This CDR3 has 16 residues. CDR3 coding DNA: TGTGCCAGCAGCGTGGGGGACAGGGGGCCAGGGCAGCCCCAGCATTTT. The encoded protein is CASSVGDRGPGQPQHF.

The rearrangement uses TRBV5-1 and TRBJ2-2; D possibly corresponds to TRBD2 (5 bases). CDR3 length equals 15 residues. The V gene's germline CDR1 is SGHRS and CDR2 YFSETQ. The germline V and J ends were trimmed by 10 bases and 5 bases, with 21 bases remaining between them. The CDR3 coding sequence is TGCGCCGGCCCCGACCGGCGGGTTGGTACCGGGGAGCTGTTTTTT. Encoded protein: CAGPDRRVGTGELFF.

The chain uses TRBV5-4 and TRBJ2-3; weak D call: TRBD2 (6 bases). Germline assignment: CDR1 SGHNT and CDR2 YYREEE (reference sequence). The CDR3 runs 12 residues. The germline V and J ends were trimmed by 6 bases and 8 bases, with 13 bases remaining between them. CDR3 nucleotide sequence: TGTGCCAGCATTTCGGAGGGTGGTACGCAGTATTTT. This encodes CASISEGGTQYF.

The J gene is TRBJ1-1, the V gene TRBV6-1; D unresolved. The CDR3 totals 13 residues. Germline lookup yields CDR1 MNHNS and CDR2 SASEGT. V shed 2 bases and J shed 5 bases, with 9 bases lying between them. The CDR3 loop is CASSELRRTEAFF. CDR3 nucleotide sequence: TGTGCCAGCAGTGAACTGCGGAGGACTGAAGCTTTCTTT.

The rearrangement joins TRBV28 to TRBJ2-7; D is perhaps TRBD1 (5 bases). Trimming took 6 bases from V and 7 from J, leaving 22 bases between them. The germline gives CDR1 MDHEN, CDR2 SYDVKM. The CDR3 is 15 amino acids. In DNA, the CDR3 is TGTGCCAGCAGCTCCCTCACGACAGCTCTCCTAGAGCAGTACTTC. As protein: CASSSLTTALLEQYF. Together with reference TRBV28 and TRBJ2-7, the CDR3 gives the full variable domain: DVKVTQSSRYLVKRTGEKVFLECVQDMDHENMFWYRQDPGLGLRLIYFSYDVKMKEKGDIPEGYSVSREKKERFSLILESASTNQTSMYLCASSSLTTALLEQYFGPGTRLTVT.

The chain employs TRBV30 and TRBJ1-1; no definite D call. The CDR3 spans 12 residues. Trimming removed 5 bases from V and 1 base from J, with 8 bases in between. Per germline, CDR1 GTSNPN and CDR2 SVGIG (reference sequence). The CDR3 nucleotides read TGTGCCTGGGGGAGGGAGAACACTGAAGCTTTCTTT. Translating gives CAWGRENTEAFF.

This chain links TRBV18 with TRBJ2-5; 10 positions agree with TRBD2. The trim removed 3 bases at V and 1 base at J, leaving 5 bases unmatched. The CDR3 extends over 16 amino acids. Per germline, CDR1 KGHSH and CDR2 LQKENI. CDR3 bases: TGTGCCAGCTCACCCCGGACTAGCGGATCCCAAGAGACCCAGTACTTC. It specifies CASSPRTSGSQETQYF.

This clone has just one count. The genes are TRBV4-3 and TRBJ2-1; possibly TRBD2 for D (6 bases). Trimming left V 0 bases short and J 8 bases short, with 17 bases between. Germline values: CDR1 LGHNA, CDR2 YSLEER. The CDR3 sequence is 16 residues long. The DNA for the CDR3 is TGCGCCAGCAGCCAAGATCTTGCGGGACCACGGGATGAGCAGTTCTTC. Amino acid sequence: CASSQDLAGPRDEQFF.

V usage is TRBV15 and J usage is TRBJ2-4, with 11 bases aligning to TRBD2. The V gene's germline CDR1 is LNHNV and CDR2 YYDKDF (reference sequence). V gave up 4 bases and J gave up 6 bases; unmatched junction bases: 14. CDR3 length equals 18 residues. The chain's CDR3 is CATSITSGGTMRGNIQYF. As DNA, the CDR3 is TGTGCCACCAGCATAACTAGCGGGGGAACCATGAGGGGAAACATTCAGTACTTC.

This chain connects TRBV10-3 to TRBJ1-2; a possible D gene is TRBD1 (5 bases). From germline, CDR1 is ENHRY and CDR2 SYGVKD. The CDR3 loop spans 14 amino acids. Trimming stripped 7 bases from V and 5 bases from J, with 17 bases between. The CDR3 is CAITPQEELYGYTF. The CDR3 DNA reads as TGTGCCATCACCCCACAGGAGGAGCTATATGGCTACACCTTC.

This sequence joins TRBV11-2 and TRBJ2-3; maybe TRBD2 (5 bases). Looked up from germline, CDR1 is SGHAT and CDR2 is FQNNGV. The ends were cut back, 1 base at V and 0 bases at J, with 11 bases in the middle. The CDR3 is 16 amino acids. The CDR3 loop is CASSLARLISTDTQYF. The CDR3 nucleotides read TGTGCCAGCAGCTTAGCCCGACTAATTAGCACAGATACGCAGTATTTT.

V is TRBV5-1 and J is TRBJ1-6; a weak D match, TRBD1 (5 bases). Germline assignment: CDR1 SGHRS and CDR2 YFSETQ. The length of the CDR3 is 15 residues. V was pared by 5 bases and J by 8 bases, with 17 bases between. The CDR3 region has the DNA TGCGCCAGCAGTAATGGCAGGGAAAGTCATTCACCCCTCCACTTT. Amino acids: CASSNGRESHSPLHF.

This chain connects TRBV6-4 to TRBJ1-2; D is ambiguous. The germline V and J ends were trimmed by 4 bases and 3 bases, with 15 bases remaining between them. The CDR3 runs 15 residues. Germline CDR1 and CDR2: MRHNA and SNTAGT. The CDR3 protein is CASSASTDAYYGYTF. The CDR3 bases are TGTGCCAGCAGTGCCTCCACAGACGCCTACTATGGCTACACCTTC.

Worth noting for this clone: Other DNA sequences of this sample code for an identical CDR3. The rearrangement links TRBV6-5 to TRBJ1-1, with D tentatively TRBD1 (5 bases). V was pared by 8 bases and J by 6 bases, with 10 bases between. The CDR3 is 11 amino acids. In germline, CDR1 is MNHEY, CDR2 SVGAGI. CDR3 DNA: TGTGCCAGCTCCCAGGGCCCTGAAGCTTTCTTT. Translating it yields CASSQGPEAFF.

This rearrangement joins TRBV19 to TRBJ1-4, with D uncertain. Trimming removed 0 bases at V and 5 bases at J, with 10 bases between. This CDR3 comprises 15 residues. From germline, CDR1 is LNHDA and CDR2 SQIVND (reference sequence). DNA of the CDR3: TGTGCCAGTAGTATAGATGTCGGAAGAAATGAAAAACTGTTTTTT. Translation gives CASSIDVGRNEKLFF.

Notes on this clone: In the same sample, other DNA sequences code for this CDR3. The rearrangement uses TRBV11-2 and TRBJ2-3; the match to TRBD2 covers 8 bases. Germline V gives CDR1 SGHAT, CDR2 FQNNGV. J lost 1 base, V lost 1 base, and 4 bases had no gene match. This CDR3 contains 16 residues. CDR3 in amino acids: CASSLARGGGTDTQYF. DNA of the CDR3: TGTGCCAGCAGCTTAGCCCGGGGGGGTGGCACAGATACGCAGTATTTT.

As regards this clone: At the DNA level, this CDR3 is encoded by other sequences in the same sample as well. The J gene is TRBJ2-7, the V gene TRBV7-9; TRBD1 matches 12 bases. Germline V gives CDR1 SEHNR, CDR2 FQNEAQ (reference sequence). V lost 2 bases, J lost 5 bases, and 4 bases stayed unmatched. This CDR3 contains 15 residues. The chain's CDR3 is CASSLSGTGGNEQYF. DNA for the CDR3: TGTGCCAGCAGCTTATCTGGGACAGGGGGCAACGAGCAGTACTTC.

The chain uses TRBV19 and TRBJ2-7; 7 nucleotides align to TRBD1. V dropped 1 base and J dropped 3; count of bases not matched to a gene: 6. The germline V gene encodes CDR1 LNHDA and CDR2 SQIVND (reference sequence). This CDR3 has 15 amino acids. Written as DNA, the CDR3 is TGTGCCAGTAGTATAGGGCAGGGGGTAAACTACGAGCAGTACTTC. As protein: CASSIGQGVNYEQYF.

As for this clone: Other nucleotide sequences in the sample specify the same CDR3. CDR3 protein: CASSLGGPDTQYF. The CDR3 DNA sequence: TGTGCCAGCAGCTTAGGGGGTCCAGATACGCAGTATTTT. The chain links TRBV7-9 to TRBJ2-3; D is undetermined. CDR1 is SEHNR and CDR2 is FQNEAQ in the germline V gene (reference sequence). Trimming removed 1 base from V and 4 bases from J, with 6 bases in between. The CDR3 totals 13 residues.

The chain employs TRBV19 and TRBJ2-3; the D is unclear. This CDR3 region has 14 residues. Germline CDR1 and CDR2: LNHDA and SQIVND (reference sequence). Trimming took 3 bases from V and 4 from J, leaving 11 bases between them. CDR3 sequence (DNA): TGTGCCAGTAGTATCCCCCGGCTAGCAGATACGCAGTATTTT. Its translation: CASSIPRLADTQYF.

The V call is TRBV19, the J call TRBJ1-2; D gene uncertain. Germline V gene data show CDR1 as LNHDA and CDR2 as SQIVND (reference sequence). CDR3 length equals 14 residues. Trimming cost V 5 bases and J 8 bases, with 18 bases left between them. The DNA of the CDR3 is TGTGCCAGTAGTTCTGGGGATCTCCTTCGGGGCTACACCTTC. It is translated as CASSSGDLLRGYTF.

This clone was seen more than once but under ten times. The chain couples TRBV5-1 to TRBJ2-7, with TRBD1 identical over 10 bases. V dropped 4 bases and J dropped 5; count of bases not matched to a gene: 9. The germline V gene has CDR1 SGHRS and CDR2 YFSETQ. The CDR3 consists of 15 residues. DNA for the CDR3: TGCGCCAGCAGCAGACAGGGGGCAAATTCGGACGAGCAGTACTTC. It specifies CASSRQGANSDEQYF.

This rearrangement joins TRBV28 to TRBJ2-2; D is perhaps TRBD2 (7 bases). Germline V gene lookup returns CDR1 MDHEN and CDR2 SYDVKM. Trimming removed 2 bases at V and 0 bases at J, with 10 bases between. There are 16 residues in the CDR3. Here the CDR3 reads CASSLAGAPNTGELFF. The CDR3 DNA reads TGTGCCAGCAGTTTAGCGGGGGCCCCGAACACCGGGGAGCTGTTTTTT. Full variable domain (outside the CDR3, taken from reference TRBV28 and TRBJ2-2): DVKVTQSSRYLVKRTGEKVFLECVQDMDHENMFWYRQDPGLGLRLIYFSYDVKMKEKGDIPEGYSVSREKKERFSLILESASTNQTSMYLCASSLAGAPNTGELFFGEGSRLTVL.

The CDR3 DNA reads as TGTGCCAGCACCCCGGCGGTCGGGACAAAGGCTTTCTTT. It is translated as CASTPAVGTKAFF. The chain is built from TRBV6-5 and TRBJ1-1; D is possibly TRBD1 (6 bases). The V gene lost 7 bases and the J gene lost 11 bases, with 20 bases spanning the gap. The CDR3 sequence is 13 residues long. In germline, CDR1 is MNHEY, CDR2 SVGAGI.